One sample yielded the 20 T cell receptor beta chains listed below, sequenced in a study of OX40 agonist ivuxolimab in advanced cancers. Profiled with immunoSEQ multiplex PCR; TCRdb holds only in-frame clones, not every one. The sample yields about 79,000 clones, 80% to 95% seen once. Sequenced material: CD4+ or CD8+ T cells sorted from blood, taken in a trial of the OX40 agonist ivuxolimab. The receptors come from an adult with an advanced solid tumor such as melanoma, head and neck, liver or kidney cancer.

The CDR3 loop reads CSALTREEQYF. CDR3 bases: TGCAGTGCTCTGACTAGGGAAGAGCAGTACTTC. The chain employs TRBV20-1 and TRBJ2-7; maybe TRBD2 (6 bases). Between the trimmed V and J ends, which lost 5 bases and 7 bases, there was a span of 12 bases. This CDR3 region has 11 residues. Germline lookup yields CDR1 DFQATT and CDR2 SNEGSKA (reference sequence).

The CDR3 loop reads CASSSTASGRISEQYF. The CDR3 region has the DNA TGTGCCAGCAGCTCGACAGCTAGCGGGAGAATATCCGAGCAGTACTTC. J is TRBJ2-7 and V is TRBV9; TRBD2 matches 10 bases. The V gene end was trimmed by 4 bases and the J gene end by 6 bases; junction bases not matched to a gene: 13. The CDR3 loop spans 16 amino acids. In germline, CDR1 is SGDLS, CDR2 YYNGEE.

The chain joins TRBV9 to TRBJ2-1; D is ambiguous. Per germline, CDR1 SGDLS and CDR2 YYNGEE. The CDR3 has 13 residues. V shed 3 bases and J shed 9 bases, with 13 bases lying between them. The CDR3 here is CASSGDLWTEQFF. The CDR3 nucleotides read TGTGCCAGCAGCGGCGACCTCTGGACTGAGCAGTTCTTC.

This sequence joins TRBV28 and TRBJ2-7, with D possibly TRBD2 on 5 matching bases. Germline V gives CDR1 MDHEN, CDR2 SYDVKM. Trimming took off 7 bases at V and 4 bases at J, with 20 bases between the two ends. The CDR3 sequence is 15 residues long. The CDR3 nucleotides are TGTGCCAGCACTCCCGGAACAGCGGCGGTTTACGAGCAGTACTTC. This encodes CASTPGTAAVYEQYF. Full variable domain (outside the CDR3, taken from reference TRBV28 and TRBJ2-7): DVKVTQSSRYLVKRTGEKVFLECVQDMDHENMFWYRQDPGLGLRLIYFSYDVKMKEKGDIPEGYSVSREKKERFSLILESASTNQTSMYLCASTPGTAAVYEQYFGPGTRLTVT.

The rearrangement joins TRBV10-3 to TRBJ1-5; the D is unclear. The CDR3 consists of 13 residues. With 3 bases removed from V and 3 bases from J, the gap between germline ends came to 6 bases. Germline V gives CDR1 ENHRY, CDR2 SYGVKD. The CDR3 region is CAISDSNNQPQHF. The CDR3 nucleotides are TGTGCCATCAGTGACAGTAACAATCAGCCCCAGCATTTT.

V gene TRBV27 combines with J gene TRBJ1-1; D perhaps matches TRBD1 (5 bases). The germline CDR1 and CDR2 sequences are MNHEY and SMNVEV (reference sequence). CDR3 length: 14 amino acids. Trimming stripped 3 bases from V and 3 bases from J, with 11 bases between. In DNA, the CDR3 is TGTGCCAGCAGTTTCTTCAGGGATTACACTGAAGCTTTCTTT. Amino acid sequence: CASSFFRDYTEAFF.

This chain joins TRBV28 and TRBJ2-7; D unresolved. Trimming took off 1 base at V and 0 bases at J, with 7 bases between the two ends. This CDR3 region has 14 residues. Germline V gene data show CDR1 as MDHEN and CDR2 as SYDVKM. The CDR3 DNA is TGTGCCAGCAGTTTATCCCGGGCCTCCTACGAGCAGTACTTC. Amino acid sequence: CASSLSRASYEQYF.

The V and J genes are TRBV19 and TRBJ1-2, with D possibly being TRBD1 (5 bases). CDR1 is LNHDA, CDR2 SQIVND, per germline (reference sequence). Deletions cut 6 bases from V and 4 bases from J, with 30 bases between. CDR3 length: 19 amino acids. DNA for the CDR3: TGTGCCAGTAGGAGGACATATACCGGAGGGGTTGAGGCGGGCTATGGCTACACCTTC. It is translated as CASRRTYTGGVEAGYGYTF.

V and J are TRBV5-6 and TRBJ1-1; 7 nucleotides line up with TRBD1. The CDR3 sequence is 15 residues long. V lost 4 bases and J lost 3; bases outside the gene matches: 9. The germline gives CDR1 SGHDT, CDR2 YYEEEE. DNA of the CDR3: TGTGCCAGCAGCACACTACAGGGGTATTACACTGAAGCTTTCTTT. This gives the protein CASSTLQGYYTEAFF. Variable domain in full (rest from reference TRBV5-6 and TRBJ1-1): DAGVTQSPTHLIKTRGQQVTLRCSPKSGHDTVSWYQQALGQGPQFIFQYYEEEERQRGNFPDRFSGHQFPNYSSELNVNALLLGDSALYLCASSTLQGYYTEAFFGQGTRLTVV.

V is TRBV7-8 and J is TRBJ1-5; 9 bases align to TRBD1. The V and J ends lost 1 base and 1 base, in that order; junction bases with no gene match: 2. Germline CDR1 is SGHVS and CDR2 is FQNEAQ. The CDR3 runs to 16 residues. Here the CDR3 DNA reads TGTGCCAGCAGCTTAGAGACAGGGGGGAGCAATCAGCCCCAGCATTTT. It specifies CASSLETGGSNQPQHF.

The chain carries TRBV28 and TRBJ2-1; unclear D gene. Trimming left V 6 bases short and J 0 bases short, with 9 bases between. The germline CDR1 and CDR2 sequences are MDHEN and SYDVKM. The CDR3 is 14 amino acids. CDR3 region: CASREVVSYNEQFF. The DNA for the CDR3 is TGTGCCAGCAGAGAGGTAGTCTCCTACAATGAGCAGTTCTTC.

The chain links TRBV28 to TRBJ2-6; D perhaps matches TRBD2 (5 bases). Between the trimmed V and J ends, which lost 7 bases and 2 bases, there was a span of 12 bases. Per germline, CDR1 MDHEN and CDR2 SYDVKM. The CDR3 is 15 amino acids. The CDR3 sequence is CASTRPGTGANVLTF. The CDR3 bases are TGTGCCAGCACCCGGCCGGGAACTGGGGCCAACGTCCTGACTTTC.

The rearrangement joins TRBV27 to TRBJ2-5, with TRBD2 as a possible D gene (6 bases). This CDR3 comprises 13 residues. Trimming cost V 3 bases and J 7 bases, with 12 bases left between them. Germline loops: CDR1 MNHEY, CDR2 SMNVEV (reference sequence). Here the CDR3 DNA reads TGTGCCAGCAGTTTTGGGACTCCGGGGACCCAGTACTTC. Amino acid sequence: CASSFGTPGTQYF.

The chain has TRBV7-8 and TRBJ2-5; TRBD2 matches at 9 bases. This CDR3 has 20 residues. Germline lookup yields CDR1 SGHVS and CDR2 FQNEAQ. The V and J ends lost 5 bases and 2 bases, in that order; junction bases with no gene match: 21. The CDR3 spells CASSPQASGIVGGPQETQYF. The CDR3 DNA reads TGTGCCAGCAGCCCCCAGGCTAGCGGGATCGTGGGTGGCCCGCAAGAGACCCAGTACTTC.

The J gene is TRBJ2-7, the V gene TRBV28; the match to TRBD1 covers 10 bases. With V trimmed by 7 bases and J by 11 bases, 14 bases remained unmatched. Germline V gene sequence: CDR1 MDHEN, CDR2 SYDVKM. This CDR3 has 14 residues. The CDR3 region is CASIPGTGVGGEYF. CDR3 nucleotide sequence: TGTGCCAGCATCCCGGGGACAGGGGTAGGTGGGGAGTACTTC.

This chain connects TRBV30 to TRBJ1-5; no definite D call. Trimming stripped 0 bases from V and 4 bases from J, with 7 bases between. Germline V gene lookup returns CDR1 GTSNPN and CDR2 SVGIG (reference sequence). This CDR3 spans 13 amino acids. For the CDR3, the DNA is TGTGCCTGGAGTGTCGAGCGGAATCAGCCCCAGCATTTT. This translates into CAWSVERNQPQHF. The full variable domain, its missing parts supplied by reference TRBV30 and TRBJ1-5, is SQTIHQWPATLVQPVGSPLSLECTVEGTSNPNLYWYRQAAGRGLQLLFYSVGIGQISSEVPQNLSASRPQDRQFILSSKKLLLSDSGFYLCAWSVERNQPQHFGDGTRLSIL.

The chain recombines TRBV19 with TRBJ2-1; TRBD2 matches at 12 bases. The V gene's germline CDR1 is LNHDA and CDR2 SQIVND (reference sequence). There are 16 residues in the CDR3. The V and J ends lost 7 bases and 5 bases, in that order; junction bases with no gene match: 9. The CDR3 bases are TGTGCCAGTACCCCGTCGGGACTAGCGGGCAACAATGAGCAGTTCTTC. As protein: CASTPSGLAGNNEQFF.

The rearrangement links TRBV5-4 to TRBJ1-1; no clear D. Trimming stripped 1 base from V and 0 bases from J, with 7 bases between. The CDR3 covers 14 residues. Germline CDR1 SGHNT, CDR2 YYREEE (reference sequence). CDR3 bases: TGTGCCAGCAGCTTGCAACACATGAACACTGAAGCTTTCTTT. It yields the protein CASSLQHMNTEAFF.

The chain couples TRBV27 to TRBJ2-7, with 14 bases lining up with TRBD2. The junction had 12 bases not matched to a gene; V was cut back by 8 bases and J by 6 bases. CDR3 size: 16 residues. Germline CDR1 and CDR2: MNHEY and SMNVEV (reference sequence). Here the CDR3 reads CASSQKGLAGVGEQYF. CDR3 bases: TGTGCCAGCTCTCAAAAGGGACTAGCGGGAGTAGGCGAGCAGTACTTC.

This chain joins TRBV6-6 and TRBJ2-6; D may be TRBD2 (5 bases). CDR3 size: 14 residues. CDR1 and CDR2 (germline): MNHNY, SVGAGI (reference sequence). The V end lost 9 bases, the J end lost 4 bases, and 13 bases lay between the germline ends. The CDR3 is CASSSGTGANVLTF. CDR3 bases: TGTGCCAGTTCGTCGGGAACCGGGGCCAACGTCCTGACTTTC.